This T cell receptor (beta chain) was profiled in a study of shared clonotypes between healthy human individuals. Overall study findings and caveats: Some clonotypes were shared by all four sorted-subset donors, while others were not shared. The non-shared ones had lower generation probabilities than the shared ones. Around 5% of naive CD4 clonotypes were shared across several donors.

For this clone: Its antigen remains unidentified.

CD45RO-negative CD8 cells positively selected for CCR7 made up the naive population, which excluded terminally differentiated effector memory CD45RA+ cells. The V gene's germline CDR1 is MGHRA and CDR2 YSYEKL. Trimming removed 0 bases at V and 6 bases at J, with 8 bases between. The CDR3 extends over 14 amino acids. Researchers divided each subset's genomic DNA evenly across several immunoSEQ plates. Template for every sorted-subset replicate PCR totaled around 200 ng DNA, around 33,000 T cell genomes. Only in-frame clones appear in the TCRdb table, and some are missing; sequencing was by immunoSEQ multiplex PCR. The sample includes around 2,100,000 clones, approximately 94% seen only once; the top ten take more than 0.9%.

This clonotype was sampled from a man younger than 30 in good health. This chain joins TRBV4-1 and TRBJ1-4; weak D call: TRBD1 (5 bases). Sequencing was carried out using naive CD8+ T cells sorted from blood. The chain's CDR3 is CASSQEWGDEKLFF. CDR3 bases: TGCGCCAGCAGCCAAGAATGGGGCGATGAAAAACTGTTTTTT.